The clone carrying this T cell receptor (beta chain) was picked up many times. What it binds is not known. Trimming cost V 7 bases and J 2 bases; bases outside gene matches: 9. This CDR3 comprises 14 residues. Germline V gene data show CDR1 as SQVTM and CDR2 as ANQGSEA. Synthesis of cDNA was carried out by template-switch 5'RACE. The reaction used 10-nucleotide random UMIs. TCRdb processed the 5' RACE reads anew with MiXCR; each CDR3 protein has one entry. The table shows around 30,000 distinct CDR3 sequences, with around 2.5% occurring only once. This sample was taken from a study of neurological immune-mediated disorders. As for the study in general: Of the multiple sclerosis patients, approximately 34 in total, roughly 30 were relapsing-remitting and 3 were secondary progressive. Overall study findings and caveats: The authors found no clinical or MRI feature associated with the multiple sclerosis repertoire cluster. HTLV-1-associated myelopathy ranked highest for TCR clonal expansion and multiple sclerosis lowest, beneath healthy controls.

This chain connects TRBV29-1 to TRBJ2-3; TRBD1 matches at 7 bases. This sequence was found in a woman between 45 and 60 years old with multiple sclerosis. Sequenced input: PBMCs. CDR3 residues: CSARQGTNTDTQYF. The CDR3 DNA is TGCAGCGCGAGACAGGGAACGAACACAGATACGCAGTATTTT.